The 26 T cell receptor beta chains below come from one sample, sequenced in a study of long-term antiretroviral therapy in people with HIV. Sequencing relied on immunoSEQ assay v3.0, run at survey level. The data were produced by immunoSEQ multiplex PCR, yet TCRdb's version contains in-frame clones alone and is incomplete. The sample includes approximately 47,000 clones, around 84% seen only once; the top ten take 3%. The source was unsorted PBMCs, collected 0.8 years after starting antiretroviral therapy. These receptors were obtained from a woman aged 18-29 years with HIV.

Points on this clone: One end of the junction does not line up with germline, which may come from a read error. The chain is built from TRBV7-9 and TRBJ2-7; TRBD2 agrees at 8 bases. Germline CDR1 SEHNR, CDR2 FQNEAQ (reference sequence). This CDR3 comprises 12 residues. CDR3: CASSFPGTRAHF. CDR3 bases: TGTGCCAGCAGCTTCCCCGGGACTAGGGCACACTTC.

This clone was detected once. The V call is TRBV27, the J call TRBJ2-7, with D perhaps assigned TRBD1 or TRBD2 (6 bases each). The CDR3 is made up of 15 amino acids. Germline V gene sequence: CDR1 MNHEY, CDR2 SMNVEV (reference sequence). Between the trimmed V and J ends, which lost 7 bases and 1 base, there was a span of 17 bases. For the CDR3, the DNA is TGTGCCAGCACCAAAAGGGGGGACGGATCCTACGAGCAGTACTTC. Amino acids: CASTKRGDGSYEQYF.

V and J are TRBV7-2 and TRBJ1-2; D is uncertain. Germline V gene lookup returns CDR1 SGHTA and CDR2 FQGNSA. V was shortened by 2 bases and J by 6 bases, with 7 bases between the two germline ends. CDR3 length equals 12 residues. CDR3 sequence: CASSLNRDGYTF. The CDR3 DNA is TGTGCCAGCAGCTTAAACCGGGATGGCTACACCTTC.

The CDR3 DNA follows: TGTGCCAGCAGCCCGGAACCGGGCCGAGAAGAGACCCAGTACTTC. Protein sequence: CASSPEPGREETQYF. The chain carries TRBV2 and TRBJ2-5; the D is unclear. Germline assignment: CDR1 SNHLY and CDR2 FYNNEI. Trimming pared 6 bases from V and 3 bases from J, leaving 17 bases between. The CDR3 covers 15 residues.

This clone has only one observation. The chain is built from TRBV18 and TRBJ2-3, with D possibly TRBD1 on 5 matching bases. Trimming left V 4 bases short and J 1 base short, with 15 bases between. The CDR3 is 16 amino acids. Germline CDR1 is KGHSH and CDR2 is LQKENI. The CDR3 DNA sequence: TGTGCCAGCTCACGGCCGCAGGGCCGCCGCACAGATACGCAGTATTTT. As protein: CASSRPQGRRTDTQYF.

This clone has only one observation. The chain employs TRBV29-1 and TRBJ1-4; 8 positions agree with TRBD1. The CDR3 runs 17 residues. With V trimmed by 1 base and J by 1 base, 8 bases remained unmatched. Germline-derived CDR1 and CDR2 are SQVTM and ANQGSEA. The CDR3 spells CSVEVGRGRLTNEKLFF. For the CDR3, the DNA is TGCAGCGTTGAAGTGGGCAGGGGGCGTTTAACTAATGAAAAACTGTTTTTT.

In its sample, this clone was seen once. This chain joins TRBV5-1 and TRBJ2-5, with 12 bases that match TRBD2. The germline V gene encodes CDR1 SGHRS and CDR2 YFSETQ. The J segment lost 3 bases and the V segment lost 4 bases, leaving 1 base of the junction unmatched. The CDR3 length is 14 residues. The CDR3 spells CASSRLAGEETQYF. The CDR3 region has the DNA TGCGCCAGCAGCAGACTAGCGGGAGAAGAGACCCAGTACTTC.

This CDR3 reads CASSRALEAFF. The CDR3 DNA is TGTGCCAGCAGCAGGGCCTTGGAAGCTTTCTTT. The genes are TRBV7-9 and TRBJ1-1; D is unclear. Deletions cut 5 bases from V and 8 bases from J, with 9 bases between. The CDR3 contains 11 residues. CDR1 is SEHNR and CDR2 is FQNEAQ in the germline V gene (reference sequence).

The chain uses TRBV6-5 and TRBJ2-7; 13 positions match TRBD2. Germline V gives CDR1 MNHEY, CDR2 SVGAGI. The J segment lost 4 bases and the V segment lost 0 bases, leaving 0 bases of the junction unmatched. The CDR3 runs 15 residues. This CDR3 is CASSYSGLAGYEQYF. The CDR3 nucleotides read TGTGCCAGCAGTTACTCGGGACTAGCGGGATACGAGCAGTACTTC.

The gene calls are TRBV5-4 and TRBJ2-6, with D hard to call. The germline CDR1 and CDR2 sequences are SGHNT and YYREEE (reference sequence). The V and J ends lost 0 bases and 0 bases respectively, with 10 bases between them. The CDR3 consists of 17 residues. DNA of the CDR3: TGTGCCAGCAGCTTGGGTCCGGGCCCCTCTGGGGCCAACGTCCTGACTTTC. As protein: CASSLGPGPSGANVLTF.

The chain has TRBV19 and TRBJ1-3, with D maybe TRBD1 (5 bases). Trimming pared 5 bases from V and 10 bases from J, leaving 6 bases between. This CDR3 spans 10 amino acids. Germline V gene data show CDR1 as LNHDA and CDR2 as SQIVND (reference sequence). This chain's CDR3 is CASSEGTIYF. The CDR3 DNA follows: TGTGCCAGTAGTGAGGGGACCATATATTTT.

This chain links TRBV9 with TRBJ2-1; TRBD2 aligns across 7 bases. CDR3 length: 17 residues. With V trimmed by 0 bases and J by 4 bases, 10 bases remained unmatched. CDR1 SGDLS and CDR2 YYNGEE come from the germline V gene. The CDR3 coding sequence is TGTGCCAGCAGCGTAGCTACGAGGCGGGAGATGTACAATGAGCAGTTCTTC. It yields the protein CASSVATRREMYNEQFF.

The chain links TRBV5-5 to TRBJ2-7; D might be TRBD1 (6 bases). Germline values: CDR1 SGHKS, CDR2 YYEKEE (reference sequence). Trimming shortened V by 3 bases and J by 3 bases, and 13 bases separated the two germline ends. CDR3 length: 14 amino acids. CDR3 in DNA: TGTGCCAGCAGCTCCCAGGGGTTCAACTACGAGCAGTACTTC. Its protein is CASSSQGFNYEQYF.

This chain's CDR3 is CASSFPSSSLQEGYTF. The CDR3 coding sequence is TGTGCCAGCAGTTTCCCTTCGTCGTCACTGCAGGAGGGCTACACCTTC. The chain links TRBV28 to TRBJ1-2, with D uncertain. The V and J ends lost 3 bases and 8 bases respectively, with 22 bases between them. Per the germline V gene, CDR1 is MDHEN and CDR2 is SYDVKM. CDR3 length equals 16 residues.

J is TRBJ2-7 and V is TRBV9, with TRBD2 matching over 9 bases. The trim removed 0 bases at V and 3 bases at J, leaving 4 bases unmatched. The CDR3 covers 15 residues. The germline gives CDR1 SGDLS, CDR2 YYNGEE. The CDR3 DNA sequence: TGTGCCAGCAGCGTAGGAGGGACTAGCTTCTACGAGCAGTACTTC. This gives the protein CASSVGGTSFYEQYF.

The chain has TRBV7-6 and TRBJ2-1; no reliable D call. Between the trimmed V and J ends, which lost 5 bases and 2 bases, there was a span of 13 bases. The CDR3 sequence is 15 residues long. Germline values: CDR1 SGHVS, CDR2 FNYEAQ. CDR3 residues: CASSPPDLPYNEQFF. Written as DNA, the CDR3 is TGTGCCAGCAGCCCCCCGGACCTTCCCTACAATGAGCAGTTCTTC. Based on the CDR3 plus reference TRBV7-6 and TRBJ2-1, the full variable domain is GAGVSQSPRYKVTKRGQDVALRCDPISGHVSLYWYRQALGQGPEFLTYFNYEAQQDKSGLPNDRFSAERPEGSISTLTIQRTEQRDSAMYRCASSPPDLPYNEQFFGPGTRLTVL.

The rearrangement joins TRBV11-3 to TRBJ2-1, with D perhaps matching TRBD2 (6 bases). The V gene lost 6 bases and the J gene lost 0 bases, with 9 bases spanning the gap. CDR1 SGHNT and CDR2 YENEEA come from the germline V gene. The CDR3 is 14 residues long. The CDR3 bases are TGTGCCAGCAGTGGAGGGAGCTCCTACAATGAGCAGTTCTTC. Translated, it gives CASSGGSSYNEQFF.

V gene TRBV4-3 combines with J gene TRBJ2-2; the D gene is possibly TRBD2 (6 bases). The CDR3 covers 16 residues. The V end was cut by 0 bases, the J end by 1 base, with 9 bases between. Per germline, CDR1 LGHNA and CDR2 YSLEER. CDR3 coding DNA: TGCGCCAGCAGCCAAGATTCGGGGGAGAACACCGGGGAGCTGTTTTTT. Protein product: CASSQDSGENTGELFF.

The chain links TRBV7-2 to TRBJ2-7; 14 positions agree with TRBD2. V was clipped by 7 bases and J by 2 bases; unmatched bases: 10. The CDR3 length is 17 residues. The germline CDR1 and CDR2 sequences are SGHTA and FQGNSA. This CDR3 is CASTSYSTSGRAYEQYF. CDR3 sequence (DNA): TGTGCCAGCACCTCCTATTCGACTAGCGGGAGGGCCTACGAGCAGTACTTC.

The table lists this clone with a few counts. This chain links TRBV2 with TRBJ1-2, with a possible D match to TRBD1 (5 bases). From germline, CDR1 is SNHLY and CDR2 FYNNEI. The CDR3 sequence is 12 residues long. V was clipped by 8 bases and J by 8 bases, with 15 bases between them. CDR3 sequence: CASGAQGGGYTF. CDR3 coding DNA: TGTGCCAGCGGCGCGCAGGGCGGAGGCTACACCTTC.

The rearrangement links TRBV6-6 to TRBJ2-7; D uncertain. Germline V gives CDR1 MNHNY, CDR2 SVGAGI (reference sequence). With 5 bases removed from V and 6 bases from J, the gap between germline ends came to 11 bases. The length of the CDR3 is 12 residues. CDR3: CASSIPLGEQYF. In nucleotides, the CDR3 is TGTGCCAGCAGTATACCCCTAGGCGAGCAGTACTTC.

For this clone: This specimen includes other DNA sequences encoding the same CDR3. The chain has TRBV29-1 and TRBJ2-7; 9 nucleotides align to TRBD1. This CDR3 is 15 amino acids long. Trimming cost V 2 bases and J 1 base; bases outside gene matches: 6. Germline-derived CDR1 and CDR2 are SQVTM and ANQGSEA. This CDR3 is CSVERADRGSYEQYF. Written as DNA, the CDR3 is TGCAGCGTTGAAAGGGCGGACAGGGGATCCTACGAGCAGTACTTC.

The J gene is TRBJ2-3, the V gene TRBV6-4, with 10 bases fitting TRBD2. The germline V gene encodes CDR1 MRHNA and CDR2 SNTAGT. CDR3 length: 14 residues. Unmatched junction bases numbered 8, after V lost 10 bases and J lost 4 bases. The CDR3 loop reads CATRAGGPSDTQYF. The DNA for the CDR3 is TGTGCCACCAGAGCGGGAGGGCCCTCAGATACGCAGTATTTT.

The chain recombines TRBV11-1 with TRBJ2-7; 10 bases are shared with TRBD1. CDR3 length equals 15 residues. The V and J ends lost 2 bases and 4 bases, in that order; junction bases with no gene match: 5. Per the germline V gene, CDR1 is SGHAT and CDR2 is FQDESV (reference sequence). CDR3 protein: CASSLPGQGLYEQYF. The CDR3 coding sequence is TGTGCCAGCAGCTTACCGGGACAGGGGTTGTACGAGCAGTACTTC.

V and J are TRBV9 and TRBJ2-1; 12 bases match TRBD2. The CDR3 extends over 15 amino acids. The ends lost 3 bases at V and 8 bases at J; junction bases unmatched: 6. Germline-derived CDR1 and CDR2 are SGDLS and YYNGEE. CDR3 in amino acids: CASSASGRERDEQFF. The CDR3 bases are TGTGCCAGCAGCGCTAGCGGGAGGGAAAGAGATGAGCAGTTCTTC.

This chain connects TRBV5-4 to TRBJ2-7; TRBD2 agrees at 10 bases. J was trimmed by 2 bases and V by 4 bases; bases with no gene match: 6. CDR1 SGHNT and CDR2 YYREEE come from the germline V gene (reference sequence). The CDR3 runs 15 residues. The CDR3 loop reads CASSPGGLAAYEQYF. The CDR3 nucleotides are TGTGCCAGCAGCCCGGGCGGACTAGCGGCCTACGAGCAGTACTTC.